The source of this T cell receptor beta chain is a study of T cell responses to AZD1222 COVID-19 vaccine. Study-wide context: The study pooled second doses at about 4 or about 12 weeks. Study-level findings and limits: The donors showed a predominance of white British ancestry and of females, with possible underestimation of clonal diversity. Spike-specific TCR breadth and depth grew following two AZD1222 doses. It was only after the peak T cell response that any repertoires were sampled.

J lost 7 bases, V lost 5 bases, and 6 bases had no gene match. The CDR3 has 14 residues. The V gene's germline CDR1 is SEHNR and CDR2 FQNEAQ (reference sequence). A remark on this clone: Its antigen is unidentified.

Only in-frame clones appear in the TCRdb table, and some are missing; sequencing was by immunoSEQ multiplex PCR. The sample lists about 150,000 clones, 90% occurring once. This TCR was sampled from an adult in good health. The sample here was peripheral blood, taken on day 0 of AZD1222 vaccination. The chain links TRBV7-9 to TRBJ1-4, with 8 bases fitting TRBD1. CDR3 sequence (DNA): TGTGCCAGCAGCCAGGACAGGGAGTCTGAAAAACTGTTTTTT. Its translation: CASSQDRESEKLFF.